This TCR beta chain appears in the sequencing data of a study of radiotherapy plus CTLA-4 blockade in lung cancer. Study information: The study recorded objective responses in about 18% of patients and disease control in about 30%. Study conclusions and caveats: Radiotherapy was combined with ipilimumab, and tumor-derived TCR clones then expanded in blood. Alongside interferon-beta, early blood T cell clone dynamics were reportedly the best predictor of response.

This CDR3 region has 13 residues. V was clipped by 7 bases and J by 7 bases, with 13 bases between them. Per the germline V gene, CDR1 is MRHNA and CDR2 is SNTAGT. Using immunoSEQ multiplex PCR, the repertoire was profiled, and TCRdb retains in-frame clones only, with some absent. The sample lists some 50,000 clones, approximately 76% seen once, with 8.3% in the top ten. Remarks on this clone: What it recognizes is unknown.

The clonotype comes from a human donor with non-small cell lung cancer who had stable disease on radiotherapy plus ipilimumab. The sample here was peripheral blood, taken from a patient treated with radiotherapy plus ipilimumab. The gene calls are TRBV6-4 and TRBJ1-4; D is perhaps TRBD1 (5 bases). CDR3 DNA sequence: TGTGCCAGCAAGGGCAGGGATAGTGAAAAACTGTTTTTT. Translation gives CASKGRDSEKLFF.